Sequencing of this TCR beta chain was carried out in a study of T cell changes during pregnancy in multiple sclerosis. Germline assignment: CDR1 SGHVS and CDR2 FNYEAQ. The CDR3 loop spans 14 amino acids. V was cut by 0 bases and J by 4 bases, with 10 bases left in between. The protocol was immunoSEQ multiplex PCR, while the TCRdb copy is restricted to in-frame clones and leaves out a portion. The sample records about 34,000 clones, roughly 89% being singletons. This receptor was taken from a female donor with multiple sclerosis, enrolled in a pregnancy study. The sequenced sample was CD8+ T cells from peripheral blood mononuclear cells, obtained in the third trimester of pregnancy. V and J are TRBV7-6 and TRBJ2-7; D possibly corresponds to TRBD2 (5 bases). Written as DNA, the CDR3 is TGTGCCAGCAGCTTAGCACCGGGGAGATACGAGCAGTACTTC. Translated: CASSLAPGRYEQYF.